A single sample is the source of the 13 T cell receptor beta chains below, sequenced in a study of blood T cell repertoires in COVID-19. Profiled with immunoSEQ multiplex PCR; TCRdb holds only in-frame clones, not every one. The data contain about 170,000 clones, 79% of them seen just once; the ten biggest clones take up 19%. The sample taken for sequencing was PBMCs or T cells enriched from blood (not recorded which). The receptors were gathered from an older woman in a cohort exposed to, infected with or recovered from COVID-19 (not recorded which).

The genes are TRBV2 and TRBJ1-5; TRBD1 agrees at 11 bases. The CDR3 runs to 17 residues. Germline V CDR1 and CDR2: SNHLY, FYNNEI. V dropped 6 bases and J dropped 5; count of bases not matched to a gene: 12. The CDR3 spells CASSRWTGGAGDQPQHF. The CDR3, as DNA: TGTGCCAGCAGCCGCTGGACAGGGGGCGCGGGGGATCAGCCCCAGCATTTT.

Note on this clone: The junction differs from germline at one of its ends, possibly a read error. J is TRBJ2-2 and V is TRBV7-7; 9 bases match TRBD1. Germline lookup yields CDR1 SSHAT and CDR2 FNYEAQ (reference sequence). This CDR3 is built from 14 residues. CDR3 sequence (DNA): TGTGCTAGCAGCACCGGGACAGGGTCCGGGGAGCTGTTTTTT. It specifies CASSTGTGSGELFF.

The chain has TRBV6-5 and TRBJ2-7; a weak D match, TRBD2 (6 bases). V lost 0 bases, J lost 5 bases, and 11 bases lay in between. CDR1 is MNHEY, CDR2 SVGAGI, per germline. This CDR3 is 14 amino acids long. CDR3 region: CASSYSGGTDEQYF. CDR3 DNA: TGTGCCAGCAGTTACTCAGGCGGGACGGACGAGCAGTACTTC.

This chain uses TRBV4-1 with TRBJ2-3; 9 nucleotides line up with TRBD1. Trimming took 0 bases from V and 2 from J; bases not matched to a gene: 3. This CDR3 has 16 residues. CDR1 and CDR2 (germline): MGHRA, YSYEKL. The CDR3 DNA sequence: TGCGCCAGCAGCCAAGATCGGGACAGGGTCACAGATACGCAGTATTTT. Translating it yields CASSQDRDRVTDTQYF.

V usage is TRBV3-1 (or the pseudogene TRBV3-2) and J usage is TRBJ2-3; a weak D match, TRBD1 (6 bases). The CDR3 totals 14 residues. V lost 4 bases and J 0 bases, leaving 8 bases between the germline ends. The germline gives CDR1 LGHDT, CDR2 YNNKEL (reference sequence). This CDR3 is CASSPRGSTDTQYF. In nucleotides, the CDR3 is TGTGCCAGCAGCCCCAGGGGTAGCACAGATACGCAGTATTTT.

The genes are TRBV18 and TRBJ2-1; 8 nucleotides match TRBD2. V gave up 3 bases and J gave up 9 bases; unmatched junction bases: 10. The CDR3 has 15 residues. Germline CDR1 is KGHSH and CDR2 is LQKENI. As DNA, the CDR3 is TGTGCCAGCTCACCGACACGGGAGGGTTGGAGTGAGCAGTTCTTC. Protein product: CASSPTREGWSEQFF.

This chain connects TRBV18 to TRBJ1-2; unclear D gene. The CDR3 totals 14 residues. Trimming pared 2 bases from V and 0 bases from J, leaving 7 bases between. From germline, CDR1 is KGHSH and CDR2 LQKENI. The CDR3 loop reads CASSPTAANYGYTF. The CDR3 DNA reads as TGTGCCAGCTCACCAACAGCAGCTAACTATGGCTACACCTTC.

The J gene is TRBJ1-1, the V gene TRBV2, with TRBD1 as a possible D gene (6 bases). The V and J ends lost 5 bases and 0 bases respectively, with 16 bases between them. The germline V gene has CDR1 SNHLY and CDR2 FYNNEI. CDR3 length: 16 amino acids. The CDR3 is CASSFRDTPMNTEAFF. The CDR3 bases are TGTGCCAGCAGTTTCCGGGACACCCCAATGAACACTGAAGCTTTCTTT.

The chain combines TRBV9 with TRBJ2-5, with D tentatively TRBD2 (5 bases). CDR1 and CDR2 from the germline V gene are SGDLS and YYNGEE. CDR3 size: 14 residues. Trimming left V 0 bases short and J 5 bases short, with 11 bases between. The CDR3, as DNA: TGTGCCAGCAGCGTAGGTTCGGGGTCGGAGACCCAGTACTTC. Its protein is CASSVGSGSETQYF.

This sequence joins TRBV5-4 and TRBJ2-3; 8 bases fit TRBD2. This CDR3 has 15 residues. With 0 bases clipped from V and 1 base from J, the junction kept 1 base outside the gene matches. The germline V gene has CDR1 SGHNT and CDR2 YYREEE (reference sequence). The CDR3 loop reads CASSLAGGGTDTQYF. DNA for the CDR3: TGTGCCAGCAGCTTGGCGGGGGGGGGCACAGATACGCAGTATTTT.

The rearrangement joins TRBV28 to TRBJ1-1; D not certain. Germline CDR1 is MDHEN and CDR2 is SYDVKM. The CDR3 covers 11 residues. V was cut by 6 bases and J by 2 bases, with 4 bases left in between. The CDR3 DNA is TGTGCCAGCAGGGCAAACACTGAAGCTTTCTTT. Translation gives CASRANTEAFF.

The chain employs TRBV4-3 and TRBJ2-2; 8 bases match TRBD1. The CDR3 spans 19 residues. CDR1 is LGHNA, CDR2 YSLEER, per germline. The J segment lost 2 bases and the V segment lost 4 bases, leaving 15 bases of the junction unmatched. CDR3 protein: CASSLETSLGQGNTGELFF. The CDR3, as DNA: TGCGCCAGCAGCCTGGAAACATCCCTCGGACAGGGTAACACCGGGGAGCTGTTTTTT.

The chain uses TRBV12-3 or TRBV12-4 and TRBJ1-2; D gene unclear. The CDR3 runs to 13 residues. V was shortened by 1 base and J by 4 bases, with 7 bases between the two germline ends. CDR3 DNA: TGTGCCAGCAGTTTAGGCGGCCGCTATGGCTACACCTTC. Translating it yields CASSLGGRYGYTF.